The 29 T cell receptor beta chains below all came from one sample that was sequenced in a study of blood T cells in healthy people across ages. Sample-barcoded 5' priming and a J-beta primer mix drove a second PCR of roughly 7 to 11 cycles. TCRdb itself ran the 5' RACE reads through MiXCR, one entry per CDR3 protein. Among about 1.5 million distinct CDR3 sequences listed, approximately 42% were seen once. Sequenced: blood. Receptor source: a woman between 18 and 30 years old in good health.

The rearrangement uses TRBV24-1 and TRBJ2-2; D gene unclear. Trimming left V 5 bases short and J 4 bases short, with 4 bases between. The germline V gene has CDR1 KGHDR and CDR2 SFDVKD. The CDR3 is 12 amino acids. CDR3 region: CATSAVTGELFF. Here the CDR3 DNA reads TGTGCCACCAGTGCGGTCACCGGGGAGCTGTTTTTT.

The CDR3 sequence: CASRHLAGNSYNEQFF. The DNA for the CDR3 is TGTGCCAGCAGACATTTAGCGGGAAACTCCTACAATGAGCAGTTCTTC. This chain uses TRBV6-6 with TRBJ2-1; TRBD2 matches 8 bases. V was clipped by 6 bases and J by 0 bases; unmatched bases: 7. CDR3 size: 16 residues. Germline CDR1 MNHNY, CDR2 SVGAGI (reference sequence).

There are many counts of this clonotype. This rearrangement joins TRBV12-3 or TRBV12-4 to TRBJ2-7; D possibly corresponds to TRBD2 (6 bases). The CDR3 runs to 15 residues. Trimming cost V 3 bases and J 2 bases, with 14 bases left between them. The CDR3 DNA reads TGTGCCAGCAGTTTTCGGGGGACCTTCACCTACGAGCAGTACTTC. This gives the protein CASSFRGTFTYEQYF.

V and J are TRBV7-2 and TRBJ1-1; weak D call: TRBD1 (6 bases). Germline V CDR1 and CDR2: SGHTA, FQGNSA. V dropped 1 base and J dropped 11 bases, with 20 bases sitting between them. The CDR3 contains 15 residues. The CDR3 DNA reads as TGTGCCAGCAGCTTAGGGACAGTTGCTTCAGCCCGGGCTTTCTTT. Translated, it gives CASSLGTVASARAFF.

With respect to this clonotype: At one boundary the junction diverges from the germline segment, which might be a read error. V is TRBV3-1 and J is TRBJ2-2, with 16 nucleotides matching TRBD2. The CDR3 covers 20 residues. CDR1 and CDR2 (germline): LGHDT, YNNKEL (reference sequence). The CDR3 spells CVSSQGTSGRAVERTGELFF. The CDR3 DNA reads as TGTGTCAGCAGCCAAGGGACTAGCGGGAGGGCCGTCGAACGCACCGGGGAGCTGTTTTTT.

The V and J genes are TRBV6-5 and TRBJ1-3; TRBD1 is a possible D gene (6 bases). Trimming took 6 bases from V and 0 from J, leaving 9 bases between them. The germline CDR1 and CDR2 sequences are MNHEY and SVGAGI. The CDR3 is 14 amino acids. The CDR3 is CASRGHFSGNTIYF. CDR3 sequence (DNA): TGTGCCAGCAGGGGACATTTCTCTGGAAACACCATATATTTT.

The genes are TRBV7-2 and TRBJ2-1, with TRBD1 matching over 12 bases. CDR3 length equals 15 residues. V shed 5 bases, J shed 7 bases, and the junction held 6 bases outside the gene matches. Germline V CDR1 and CDR2: SGHTA, FQGNSA. CDR3 residues: CASSEPGQGANEQFF. The CDR3, as DNA: TGTGCCAGCAGCGAGCCGGGACAGGGGGCTAATGAGCAGTTCTTC.

The sample holds one count of this clonotype. The chain links TRBV10-1 to TRBJ1-6; perhaps TRBD1 as D (5 bases). V lost 2 bases and J 9 bases, leaving 11 bases between the germline ends. CDR3 length: 14 residues. The germline CDR1 and CDR2 sequences are WNHNN and SYGVQD (reference sequence). The CDR3 protein is CASSEGGVGSPLHF. The CDR3 DNA reads TGCGCCAGCAGTGAGGGGGGGGTCGGTTCACCCCTCCACTTT.

The gene calls are TRBV6-2 or TRBV6-3 and TRBJ2-5, with 7 positions matching TRBD1. The germline V gene encodes CDR1 MNHEY and CDR2 SVGEGT. The CDR3 length is 18 residues. J was trimmed by 0 bases and V by 2 bases; bases with no gene match: 12. In DNA form, the CDR3 reads TGTGCCAGCAGTTACGTCCCCGGCGACAGGGCTTACCAAGAGACCCAGTACTTC. Its translation: CASSYVPGDRAYQETQYF.

This chain joins TRBV14 and TRBJ2-7; perhaps TRBD2 as D (5 bases). V was clipped by 4 bases and J by 0 bases, with 10 bases between them. The CDR3 totals 14 residues. Germline loops: CDR1 SGHDN, CDR2 FVKESK. The CDR3 protein is CASSLRRGSYEQYF. The CDR3, as DNA: TGTGCCAGCAGCCTTAGACGGGGCTCCTACGAGCAGTACTTC.

The chain is built from TRBV24-1 and TRBJ2-7; D is uncertain. Trimming took off 7 bases at V and 0 bases at J, with 9 bases between the two ends. The CDR3 covers 13 residues. Germline V gives CDR1 KGHDR, CDR2 SFDVKD. This CDR3 reads CATSTVNSYEQYF. The CDR3 bases are TGTGCCACCAGCACGGTGAACTCCTACGAGCAGTACTTC.

This chain joins TRBV20-1 and TRBJ2-3; 7 bases align to TRBD1. Germline V gene data show CDR1 as DFQATT and CDR2 as SNEGSKA (reference sequence). V dropped 4 bases and J dropped 4; count of bases not matched to a gene: 5. The CDR3 covers 13 residues. The CDR3 DNA reads as TGCAGTGCTATGACAGGGCTGCCAGATACGCAGTATTTT. Encoded protein: CSAMTGLPDTQYF.

This clonotype was detected many times. J is TRBJ2-4 and V is TRBV29-1; possible D gene TRBD2, 6 bases. Germline-derived CDR1 and CDR2 are SQVTM and ANQGSEA. Trimming cost V 0 bases and J 6 bases, with 15 bases left between them. This CDR3 is 15 amino acids long. Here the CDR3 DNA reads TGCAGCGTTGAAGATGAAACGGGAGATCTAAACATTCAGTACTTC. This translates into CSVEDETGDLNIQYF.

The rearrangement joins TRBV20-1 to TRBJ2-5; 9 nucleotides agree with TRBD1. With 4 bases clipped from V and 1 base from J, the junction kept 4 bases outside the gene matches. Germline loops: CDR1 DFQATT, CDR2 SNEGSKA (reference sequence). The CDR3 has 14 amino acids. CDR3 in DNA: TGCAGTGCTACCACGGACAGGGGCCAAGAGACCCAGTACTTC. Translation: CSATTDRGQETQYF.

The chain couples TRBV27 to TRBJ1-5; D is unresolved. The germline V gene has CDR1 MNHEY and CDR2 SMNVEV (reference sequence). CDR3 length equals 13 residues. Trimming removed 7 bases at V and 3 bases at J, with 10 bases between. The CDR3 loop is CASKKNSNQPQHF. The CDR3, as DNA: TGTGCCAGCAAAAAGAATTCCAATCAGCCCCAGCATTTT.

Comment on this clonotype: One junction end disagrees with the germline gene, perhaps due to a read error. The V and J genes are TRBV24-1 and TRBJ1-1, with D possibly TRBD1 on 5 matching bases. Germline V CDR1 and CDR2: KGHDR, SFDVKD. This CDR3 has 16 residues. CDR3 nucleotides: TGTGCCACCAGTGATTTAATGGGGACTCGGAACACTGGAGCTTTCTTT. It specifies CATSDLMGTRNTGAFF.

This clonotype has only a few counts. The V call is TRBV12-3 or TRBV12-4, the J call TRBJ2-1, with a tentative D call TRBD2 (6 bases). V was clipped by 7 bases and J by 10 bases, with 29 bases between them. The length of the CDR3 is 17 residues. The CDR3 spells CASTLGVLRDYPAEQFF. For the CDR3, the DNA is TGTGCCAGCACCCTGGGTGTTCTGCGGGATTACCCCGCGGAGCAGTTCTTC.

The rearrangement joins TRBV7-2 to TRBJ2-7; D unclear. The CDR3 length is 14 residues. V lost 2 bases to trimming and J lost 5 bases, with 13 bases between them. The germline gives CDR1 SGHTA, CDR2 FQGNSA. The CDR3 protein is CASSLSWSRDEQYF. DNA for the CDR3: TGTGCCAGCAGCTTAAGTTGGAGCCGGGACGAGCAGTACTTC. Combining the CDR3 with reference TRBV7-2 and TRBJ2-7 gives the whole variable domain GAGVSQSPSNKVTEKGKDVELRCDPISGHTALYWYRQSLGQGLEFLIYFQGNSAPDKSGLPSDRFSAERTGGSVSTLTIQRTQQEDSAVYLCASSLSWSRDEQYFGPGTRLTVT.

This clonotype was observed once. The V call is TRBV7-9, the J call TRBJ2-7; TRBD2 matches at 14 bases. The CDR3 consists of 16 residues. J was trimmed by 7 bases and V by 4 bases; bases with no gene match: 9. Germline CDR1 SEHNR, CDR2 FQNEAQ (reference sequence). The CDR3 sequence is CASSYAGLAGANEQYF. In DNA form, the CDR3 reads TGTGCCAGCAGCTACGCGGGACTAGCGGGGGCTAATGAGCAGTACTTC.

This sequence joins TRBV29-1 and TRBJ2-1; D unclear. From germline, CDR1 is SQVTM and CDR2 ANQGSEA. The CDR3 loop spans 12 amino acids. Trimming shortened V by 8 bases and J by 8 bases, and 16 bases separated the two germline ends. The chain's CDR3 is CSIRTGHDEQFF. Written as DNA, the CDR3 is TGCAGCATCCGGACCGGGCACGATGAGCAGTTCTTC.

This clonotype was observed a few times. The V call is TRBV28, the J call TRBJ2-7; TRBD1 matches 10 bases. This CDR3 spans 16 amino acids. Losses at the gene ends were 2 bases for V and 3 bases for J; bases not matched to a gene: 7. Per the germline V gene, CDR1 is MDHEN and CDR2 is SYDVKM. The CDR3 DNA reads TGTGCCAGCAGTTTAACGTTGTGGACAGGGGGCTACGAGCAGTACTTC. It codes for CASSLTLWTGGYEQYF.

The J gene is TRBJ1-1, the V gene TRBV28; D remains unclear. V was trimmed by 5 bases and J by 4 bases, leaving 11 bases between them. This CDR3 region has 13 residues. Germline CDR1 is MDHEN and CDR2 is SYDVKM. The CDR3 sequence: CASSVAAGTEAFF. The CDR3 region has the DNA TGTGCCAGCAGTGTCGCAGCAGGCACTGAAGCTTTCTTT.

This clonotype occurred once. CDR3 in DNA: TGTGCCATAGGGTCCTTTAATGAGCAGTTCTTC. Protein: CAIGSFNEQFF. The chain has TRBV24-1 and TRBJ2-1; D gene uncertain. The germline V gene encodes CDR1 KGHDR and CDR2 SFDVKD. Trimming pared 11 bases from V and 7 bases from J, leaving 11 bases between. The CDR3 is made up of 11 amino acids.

The chain links TRBV6-5 to TRBJ2-5; D remains unclear. V was cut by 11 bases and J by 3 bases, with 7 bases left in between. Per the germline V gene, CDR1 is MNHEY and CDR2 is SVGAGI. This CDR3 spans 10 amino acids. CDR3 sequence reads: CARSKETQYF. The CDR3 DNA follows: TGTGCCCGTTCCAAAGAGACCCAGTACTTC.

This clonotype came up a few times. The chain links TRBV6-2 or TRBV6-3 to TRBJ2-5; 8 nucleotides agree with TRBD2. The ends lost 5 bases at V and 5 bases at J; junction bases unmatched: 13. This CDR3 has 16 residues. Per germline, CDR1 MNHEY and CDR2 SVGEGT. CDR3 region: CASSGYSGTLFETQYF. The CDR3 DNA is TGTGCCAGCAGTGGATATAGCGGGACCCTTTTTGAGACCCAGTACTTC.

This chain links TRBV2 with TRBJ2-1, with D possibly matching TRBD2 (5 bases). The CDR3 loop spans 15 amino acids. Germline CDR1 reads SNHLY; CDR2 reads FYNNEI. Trimming pared 5 bases from V and 7 bases from J, leaving 18 bases between. The CDR3 sequence is CASSKTRTTGNEQFF. In nucleotides, the CDR3 is TGTGCCAGCAGTAAAACTCGGACGACGGGAAATGAGCAGTTCTTC.

This clonotype showed up just a few times. The rearrangement joins TRBV20-1 to TRBJ2-4; TRBD2 agrees at 13 bases. CDR3 length: 17 amino acids. Trimming took 5 bases from V and 0 from J; bases not matched to a gene: 7. The germline V gene encodes CDR1 DFQATT and CDR2 SNEGSKA (reference sequence). In nucleotides, the CDR3 is TGCAGTGCTTGGACTAGCGGGGGTAATCTAGCCAAAAACATTCAGTACTTC. It encodes CSAWTSGGNLAKNIQYF.

This clonotype showed up just a few times. The chain combines TRBV4-3 with TRBJ1-2, with a weak D call TRBD1 (6 bases). Trimming took 5 bases from V and 4 from J, leaving 17 bases between them. The CDR3 length is 15 residues. Germline-derived CDR1 and CDR2 are LGHNA and YSLEER. CDR3 amino acids: CASSAGAGGGYGYTF. DNA for the CDR3: TGCGCCAGCAGCGCGGGGGCCGGGGGCGGCTATGGCTACACCTTC.

The V and J genes are TRBV18 and TRBJ2-7; D call uncertain. The CDR3 totals 15 residues. V was trimmed by 3 bases and J by 3 bases, leaving 15 bases between them. Germline loops: CDR1 KGHSH, CDR2 LQKENI. The CDR3 DNA follows: TGTGCCAGCTCACCTGCTAAGGGCGGCATCTACGAGCAGTACTTC. This sequence encodes CASSPAKGGIYEQYF.